The rows below give T cell receptor beta chains drawn from one sample of a study of regulatory T cells in long-lasting Graves disease. TCRdb reanalysed the multiplex PCR reads using MiXCR and keeps one entry per CDR3 protein. The table has 250,000 to 300,000 distinct CDR3 sequences, 18% seen once. The same sample was also studied in work on T cells in Graves' hyperthyroidism and ophthalmopathy.

Specimen: peripheral blood mononuclear cells (PBMCs), collected at new diagnosis, from a patient treated with antithyroid drugs. All receptors come from a woman under 40 with Graves disease. The CDR3 runs from the conserved cysteine through the conserved F or W. The D gene is left open where the match is weak. Not all rows give a size; the values are once, few, many and, for expanded clones, a class.

d_call j_call clone_size v_call cdr3_nt cdr3_aa
TRBD1 TRBJ2-3 many TRBV5-6 TGTGCCAGCAGCTTGTACAGGGGGTGGGTAGATACGCAGTATTTT CASSLYRGWVDTQYF
TRBD2 TRBJ2-5 many TRBV20-1 TGCAGTGCTCGTCTGCTAGCGGCTCAAGAGACCCAGTACTTC CSARLLAAQETQYF
- TRBJ2-7 many TRBV6-2/TRBV6-3 TGTGCCACCCGTGAATGGGGCAAGATCTACGAGCAGTACTTC CATREWGKIYEQYF
- TRBJ1-2 many TRBV20-1 TGCAGTGCTAGAGGGCAACAGGCTAACTATGGCTACACCTTC CSARGQQANYGYTF
- TRBJ2-5 many TRBV2 TGTGCCAGCGGGGTGAGAAGGGAGAGGGAGACCCAGTACTTC CASGVRRERETQYF
- TRBJ1-1 many TRBV12-5 TGTGCTAGTGGTTTGGGGAACACTGAAGCTTTCTTT CASGLGNTEAFF
- TRBJ2-3 many TRBV4-1 TGCGCCAGCAGCCAAGCTTTTACAGGGGACTATTCGGGGACGCAGTATTTT CASSQAFTGDYSGTQYF
- TRBJ1-2 few TRBV6-1 TGTGCCAGCGGCGAAACCCCTTTTCCACGGAATGGCTACACCTTC CASGETPFPRNGYTF
- TRBJ2-2 many TRBV27 TGTGCCAGCAGTTTAAGATCGCCGGCACTCATCAACACCGGGGAGCTGTTTTTT CASSLRSPALINTGELFF
- TRBJ1-1 - TRBV7-2 TGTGCCAGCAGCTTAGATCCCAGTATGAGCACTGAAGCTTTCTTT CASSLDPSMSTEAFF
- TRBJ2-6 many TRBV3-1 TGTGCCAGCAGCCTACGGCCAACGAGGGGGGCTGGGGCCAACGTCCTGACTTTC CASSLRPTRGAGANVLTF
- TRBJ2-3 - TRBV20-1 TGCAGTGCTAGAGATCTGACAGATACTAGCACAGATACGCAGTATTTT CSARDLTDTSTDTQYF
- TRBJ2-7 many TRBV3-1 TGTGCCAGCAGCCAAGCATCCGGGGGCAAGAACGAGCAGTACTTC CASSQASGGKNEQYF
- TRBJ2-2 few TRBV25-1 TGTGCCAGCAGTGAAGCGGATTTCACCGGGGAGCTGTTTTTT CASSEADFTGELFF
- TRBJ1-1 many TRBV27 TGTGCCAGCAGTTTATCAGAAAACTATTTGAACACTGAAGCTTTCTTT CASSLSENYLNTEAFF
- TRBJ2-5 many TRBV6-1 TGTGCCCCGCAAGAGACCCAGTACTTC CAPQETQYF
TRBD1 TRBJ1-2 many TRBV20-1 TGCAGTGCTAGCCCCGCGGGGGGACAGGAGCGCTATAACTATGGCTACACCTTC CSASPAGGQERYNYGYTF
TRBD2 TRBJ2-1 many TRBV29-1 TGCAGCGTTGAAGGTAGCGGGGGGGCCTTAGATGAGCAGTTCTTC CSVEGSGGALDEQFF